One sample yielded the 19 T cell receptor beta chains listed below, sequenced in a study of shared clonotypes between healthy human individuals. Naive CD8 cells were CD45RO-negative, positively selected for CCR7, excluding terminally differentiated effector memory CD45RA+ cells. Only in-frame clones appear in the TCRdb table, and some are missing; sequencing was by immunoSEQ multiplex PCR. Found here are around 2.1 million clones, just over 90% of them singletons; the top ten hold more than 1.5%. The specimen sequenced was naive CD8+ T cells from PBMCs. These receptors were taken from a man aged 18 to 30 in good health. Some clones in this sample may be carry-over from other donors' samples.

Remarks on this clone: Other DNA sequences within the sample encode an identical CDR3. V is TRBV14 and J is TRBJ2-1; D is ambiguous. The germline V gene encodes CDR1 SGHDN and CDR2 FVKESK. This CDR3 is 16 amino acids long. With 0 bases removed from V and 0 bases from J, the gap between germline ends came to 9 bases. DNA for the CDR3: TGTGCCAGCAGCCAAGATAGGGTGAGCTCCTACAATGAGCAGTTCTTC. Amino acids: CASSQDRVSSYNEQFF.

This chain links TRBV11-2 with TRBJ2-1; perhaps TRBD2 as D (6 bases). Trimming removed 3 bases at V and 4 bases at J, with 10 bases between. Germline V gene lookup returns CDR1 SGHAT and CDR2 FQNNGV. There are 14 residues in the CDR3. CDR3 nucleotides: TGTGCCAGCAGCTTGGGCGGGAAATACAATGAGCAGTTCTTC. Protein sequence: CASSLGGKYNEQFF.

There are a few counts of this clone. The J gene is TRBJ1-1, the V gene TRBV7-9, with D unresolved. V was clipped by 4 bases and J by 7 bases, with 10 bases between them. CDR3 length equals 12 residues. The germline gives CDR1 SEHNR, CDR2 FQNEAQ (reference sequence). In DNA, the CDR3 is TGTGCCAGCAGCTCCGGCAAGGGTGAAGCTTTCTTT. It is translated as CASSSGKGEAFF. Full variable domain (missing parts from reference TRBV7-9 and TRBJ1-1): DTGVSQNPRHKITKRGQNVTFRCDPISEHNRLYWYRQTLGQGPEFLTYFQNEAQLEKSRLLSDRFSAERPKGSFSTLEIQRTEQGDSAMYLCASSSGKGEAFFGQGTRLTVV.

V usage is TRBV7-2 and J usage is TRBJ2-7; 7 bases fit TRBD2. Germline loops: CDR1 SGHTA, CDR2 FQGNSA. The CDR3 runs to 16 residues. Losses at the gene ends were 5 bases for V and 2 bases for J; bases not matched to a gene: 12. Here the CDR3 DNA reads TGTGCCAGCAGCCCACGTATAGCGGGCGTCGCCTACGAGCAGTACTTC. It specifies CASSPRIAGVAYEQYF.

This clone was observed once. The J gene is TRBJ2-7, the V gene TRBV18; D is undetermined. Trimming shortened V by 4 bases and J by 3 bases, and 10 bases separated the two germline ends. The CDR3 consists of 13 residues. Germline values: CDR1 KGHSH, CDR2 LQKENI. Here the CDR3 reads CASSHQKLYEQYF. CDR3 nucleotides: TGTGCCAGCTCACATCAAAAGCTCTACGAGCAGTACTTC.

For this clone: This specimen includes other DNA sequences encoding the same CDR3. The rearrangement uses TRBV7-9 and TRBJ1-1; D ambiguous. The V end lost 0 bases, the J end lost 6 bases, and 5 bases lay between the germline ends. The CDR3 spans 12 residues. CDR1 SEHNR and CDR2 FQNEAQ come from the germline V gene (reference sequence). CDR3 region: CASSLAVAEAFF. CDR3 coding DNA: TGTGCCAGCAGCTTAGCAGTAGCTGAAGCTTTCTTT. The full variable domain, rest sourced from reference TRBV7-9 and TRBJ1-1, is DTGVSQNPRHKITKRGQNVTFRCDPISEHNRLYWYRQTLGQGPEFLTYFQNEAQLEKSRLLSDRFSAERPKGSFSTLEIQRTEQGDSAMYLCASSLAVAEAFFGQGTRLTVV.

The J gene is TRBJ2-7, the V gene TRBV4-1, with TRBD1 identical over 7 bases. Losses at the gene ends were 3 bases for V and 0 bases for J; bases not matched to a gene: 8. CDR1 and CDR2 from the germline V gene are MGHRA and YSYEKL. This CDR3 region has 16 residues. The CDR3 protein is CASSQRVGTASYEQYF. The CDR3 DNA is TGCGCCAGCAGCCAGCGTGTAGGGACAGCCTCCTACGAGCAGTACTTC.

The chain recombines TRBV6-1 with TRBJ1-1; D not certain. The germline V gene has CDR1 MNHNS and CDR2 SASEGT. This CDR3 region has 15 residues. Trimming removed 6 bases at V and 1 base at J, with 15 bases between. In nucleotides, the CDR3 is TGTGCCAGCAGCCCGCCTTCCCAATCGAACACTGAAGCTTTCTTT. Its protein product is CASSPPSQSNTEAFF.

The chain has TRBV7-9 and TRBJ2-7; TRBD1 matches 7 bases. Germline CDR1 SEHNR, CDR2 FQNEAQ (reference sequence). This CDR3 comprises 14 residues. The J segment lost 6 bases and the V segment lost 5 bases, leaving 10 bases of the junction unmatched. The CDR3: CASSPKGTVGEQYF. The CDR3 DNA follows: TGTGCCAGCAGCCCTAAAGGGACAGTCGGCGAGCAGTACTTC.

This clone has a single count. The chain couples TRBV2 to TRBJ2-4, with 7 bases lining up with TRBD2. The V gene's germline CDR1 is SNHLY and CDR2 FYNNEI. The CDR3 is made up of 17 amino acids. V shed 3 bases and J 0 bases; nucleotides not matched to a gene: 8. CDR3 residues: CASSDPGGSLAKNIQYF. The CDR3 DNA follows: TGTGCCAGCAGTGACCCCGGGGGGTCACTAGCCAAAAACATTCAGTACTTC.

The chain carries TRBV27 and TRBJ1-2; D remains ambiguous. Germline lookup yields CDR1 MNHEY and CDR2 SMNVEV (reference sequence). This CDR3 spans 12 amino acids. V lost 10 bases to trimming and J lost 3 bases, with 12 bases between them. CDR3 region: CATRSWDYGYTF. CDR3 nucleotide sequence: TGTGCCACCCGGAGTTGGGACTATGGCTACACCTTC.

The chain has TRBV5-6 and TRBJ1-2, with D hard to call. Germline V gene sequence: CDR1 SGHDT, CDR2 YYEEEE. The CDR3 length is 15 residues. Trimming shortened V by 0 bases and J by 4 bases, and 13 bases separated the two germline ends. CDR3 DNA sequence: TGTGCCAGCAGCTTGGGACTTTCCCAGATCTATGGCTACACCTTC. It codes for CASSLGLSQIYGYTF.

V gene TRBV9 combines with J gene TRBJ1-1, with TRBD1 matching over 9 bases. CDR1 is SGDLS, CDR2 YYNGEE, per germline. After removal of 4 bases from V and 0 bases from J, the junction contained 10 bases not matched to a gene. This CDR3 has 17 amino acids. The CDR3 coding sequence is TGTGCCAGCAGCCATCACAGGGGGCAGGATCTGAACACTGAAGCTTTCTTT. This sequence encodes CASSHHRGQDLNTEAFF.

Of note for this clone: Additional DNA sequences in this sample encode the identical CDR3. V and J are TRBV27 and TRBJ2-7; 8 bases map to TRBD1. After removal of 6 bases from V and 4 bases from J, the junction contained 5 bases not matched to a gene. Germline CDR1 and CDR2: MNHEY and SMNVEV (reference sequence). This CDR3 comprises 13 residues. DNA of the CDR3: TGTGCCAGCAGAGGGCAGGGGGCGTACGAGCAGTACTTC. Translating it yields CASRGQGAYEQYF.

CDR3 residues: CASSLVGGSNMDEQFF. For the CDR3, the DNA is TGTGCCAGCAGCTTGGTAGGCGGGAGTAATATGGATGAGCAGTTCTTC. V usage is TRBV7-9 and J usage is TRBJ2-1; 7 bases agree with TRBD2. There are 16 residues in the CDR3. Germline V gene sequence: CDR1 SEHNR, CDR2 FQNEAQ (reference sequence). With V trimmed by 3 bases and J by 8 bases, 13 bases remained unmatched. The complete variable domain, with remaining parts taken from reference TRBV7-9 and TRBJ2-1, reads DTGVSQNPRHKITKRGQNVTFRCDPISEHNRLYWYRQTLGQGPEFLTYFQNEAQLEKSRLLSDRFSAERPKGSFSTLEIQRTEQGDSAMYLCASSLVGGSNMDEQFFGPGTRLTVL.

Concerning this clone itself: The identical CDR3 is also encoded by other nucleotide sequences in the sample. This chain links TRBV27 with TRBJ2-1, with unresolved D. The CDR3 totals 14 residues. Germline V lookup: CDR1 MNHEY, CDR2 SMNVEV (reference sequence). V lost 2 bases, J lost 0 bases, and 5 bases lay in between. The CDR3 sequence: CASSLRSSYNEQFF. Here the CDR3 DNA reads TGTGCCAGCAGTTTACGGAGCTCCTACAATGAGCAGTTCTTC.

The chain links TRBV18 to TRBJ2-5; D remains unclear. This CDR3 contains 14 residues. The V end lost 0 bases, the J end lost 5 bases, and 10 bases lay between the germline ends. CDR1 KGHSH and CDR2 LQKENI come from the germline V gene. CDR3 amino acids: CASSPPESAETQYF. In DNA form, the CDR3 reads TGTGCCAGCTCACCACCAGAATCAGCGGAGACCCAGTACTTC.

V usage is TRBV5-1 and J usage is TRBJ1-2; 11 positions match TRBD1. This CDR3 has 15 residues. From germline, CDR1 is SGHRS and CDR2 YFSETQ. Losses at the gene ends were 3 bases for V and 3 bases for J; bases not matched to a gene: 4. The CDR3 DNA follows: TGCGCCAGCAGCTCAGGACAGGGGGCTCACTATGGCTACACCTTC. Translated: CASSSGQGAHYGYTF.

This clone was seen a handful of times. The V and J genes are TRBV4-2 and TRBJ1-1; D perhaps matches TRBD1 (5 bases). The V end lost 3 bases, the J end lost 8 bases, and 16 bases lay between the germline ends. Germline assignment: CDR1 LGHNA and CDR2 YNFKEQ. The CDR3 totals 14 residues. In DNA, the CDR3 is TGTGCCAGCAGCCATCTCGAGGGGACGAGAGAAGCTTTCTTT. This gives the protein CASSHLEGTREAFF.